Detailed here is one TCR beta chain. This record belongs to a study of T cell changes during pregnancy in multiple sclerosis. CDR1 is SQVTM, CDR2 ANQGSEA, per germline. The CDR3 loop spans 15 amino acids. V lost 1 base and J 0 bases, leaving 11 bases between the germline ends. Only in-frame clones appear in the TCRdb table, and some are missing; sequencing was by immunoSEQ multiplex PCR. The data contain tens of thousands of clones, about 88% of them singletons. This TCR was sampled from a female donor with multiple sclerosis, enrolled in a pregnancy study. Source: CD8+ T cells from peripheral blood mononuclear cells, taken in the third trimester of pregnancy. The rearrangement uses TRBV29-1 and TRBJ2-3; the D gene is possibly TRBD1 (6 bases). The DNA for the CDR3 is TGCAGCGTTGAAGTGACGGACAGAAGCACAGATACGCAGTATTTT. Translating it yields CSVEVTDRSTDTQYF.